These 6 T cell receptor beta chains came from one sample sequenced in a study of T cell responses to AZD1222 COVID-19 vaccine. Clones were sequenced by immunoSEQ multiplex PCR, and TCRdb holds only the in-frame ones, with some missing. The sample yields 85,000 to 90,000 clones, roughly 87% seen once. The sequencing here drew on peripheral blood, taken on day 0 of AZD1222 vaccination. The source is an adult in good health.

The DNA for the CDR3 is TGTGCCAGCAGTTCCGGGGACCGCGTTCGGCAGTACTTC. It is translated as CASSSGDRVRQYF. The chain has TRBV27 and TRBJ2-7; D may be TRBD1 or TRBD2 (5 bases each). The germline CDR1 and CDR2 sequences are MNHEY and SMNVEV (reference sequence). V lost 4 bases to trimming and J lost 9 bases, with 16 bases between them. This CDR3 is built from 13 residues.

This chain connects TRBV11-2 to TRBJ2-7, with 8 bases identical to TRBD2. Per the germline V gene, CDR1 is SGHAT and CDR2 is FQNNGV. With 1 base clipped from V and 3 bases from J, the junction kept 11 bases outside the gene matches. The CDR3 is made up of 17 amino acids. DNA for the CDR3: TGTGCCAGCAGCTTAGGCCCCGGGCTAGCGGGTAACTACGAGCAGTACTTC. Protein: CASSLGPGLAGNYEQYF.

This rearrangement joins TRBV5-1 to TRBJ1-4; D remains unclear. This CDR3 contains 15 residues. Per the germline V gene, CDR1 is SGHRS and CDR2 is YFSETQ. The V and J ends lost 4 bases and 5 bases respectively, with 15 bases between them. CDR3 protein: CASSRQSAPNEKLFF. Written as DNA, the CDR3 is TGCGCCAGCAGCAGGCAGAGTGCCCCGAATGAAAAACTGTTTTTT.

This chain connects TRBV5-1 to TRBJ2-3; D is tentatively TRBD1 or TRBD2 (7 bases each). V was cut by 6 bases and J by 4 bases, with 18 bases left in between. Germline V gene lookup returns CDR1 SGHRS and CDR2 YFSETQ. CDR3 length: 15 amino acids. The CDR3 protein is CASNPTGRVPDTQYF. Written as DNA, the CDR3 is TGCGCCAGCAACCCGACAGGGAGGGTACCAGATACGCAGTATTTT.

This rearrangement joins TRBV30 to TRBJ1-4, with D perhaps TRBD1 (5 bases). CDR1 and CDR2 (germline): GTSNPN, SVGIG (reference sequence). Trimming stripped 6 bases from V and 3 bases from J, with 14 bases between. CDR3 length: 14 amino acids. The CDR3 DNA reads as TGTGCCTGCATTAAGACAGCCGCTAATGAAAAACTGTTTTTT. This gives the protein CACIKTAANEKLFF.

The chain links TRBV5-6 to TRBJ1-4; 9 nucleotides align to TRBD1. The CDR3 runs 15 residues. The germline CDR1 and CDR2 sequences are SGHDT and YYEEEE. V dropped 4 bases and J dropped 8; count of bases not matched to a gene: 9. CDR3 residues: CASSNLDRGVEKLFF. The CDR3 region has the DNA TGTGCCAGCAGCAACCTGGACAGGGGAGTAGAAAAACTGTTTTTT.